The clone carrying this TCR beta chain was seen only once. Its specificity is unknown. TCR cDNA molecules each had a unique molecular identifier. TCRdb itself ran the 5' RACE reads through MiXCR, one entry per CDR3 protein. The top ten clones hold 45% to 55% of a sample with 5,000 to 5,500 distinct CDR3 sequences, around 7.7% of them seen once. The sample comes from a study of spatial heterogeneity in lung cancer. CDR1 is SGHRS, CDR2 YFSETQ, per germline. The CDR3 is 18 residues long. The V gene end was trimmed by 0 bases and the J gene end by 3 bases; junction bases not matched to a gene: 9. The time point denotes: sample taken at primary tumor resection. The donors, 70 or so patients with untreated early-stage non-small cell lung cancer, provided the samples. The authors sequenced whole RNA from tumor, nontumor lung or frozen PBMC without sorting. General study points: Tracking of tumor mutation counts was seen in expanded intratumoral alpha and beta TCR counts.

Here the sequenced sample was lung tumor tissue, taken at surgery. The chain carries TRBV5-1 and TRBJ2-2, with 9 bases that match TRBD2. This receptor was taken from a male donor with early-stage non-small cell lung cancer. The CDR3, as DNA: TGCGCCAGCAGCTTGGCAGAGAAGCGGGAGGACCACACCGGGGAGCTGTTTTTT. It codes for CASSLAEKREDHTGELFF.